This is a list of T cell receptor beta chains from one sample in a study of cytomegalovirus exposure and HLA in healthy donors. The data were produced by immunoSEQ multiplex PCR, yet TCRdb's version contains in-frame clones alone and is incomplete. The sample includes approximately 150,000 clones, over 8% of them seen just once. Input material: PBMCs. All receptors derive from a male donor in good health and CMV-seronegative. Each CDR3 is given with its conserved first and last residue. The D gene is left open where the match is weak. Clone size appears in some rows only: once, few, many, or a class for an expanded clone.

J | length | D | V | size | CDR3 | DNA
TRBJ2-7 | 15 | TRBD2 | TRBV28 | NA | CASSLAGDLPYEQYF | TGTGCCAGCAGTTTAGCGGGGGATCTTCCCTACGAGCAGTACTTC
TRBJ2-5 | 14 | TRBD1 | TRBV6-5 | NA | CASGRQGAWETQYF | TGTGCCAGTGGGCGACAGGGGGCTTGGGAGACCCAGTACTTC
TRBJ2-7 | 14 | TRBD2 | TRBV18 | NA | CASSPSGNSYEQYF | TGTGCCAGCTCACCAAGCGGGAACTCCTACGAGCAGTACTTC
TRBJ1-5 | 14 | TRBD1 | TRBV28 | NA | CASSPRDSDQPQHF | TGTGCCAGCAGTCCCCGGGACAGCGATCAGCCCCAGCATTTT
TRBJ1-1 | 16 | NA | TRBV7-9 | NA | CASSPHVRGMNTEAFF | TGTGCCAGCAGCCCCCATGTAAGGGGGATGAACACTGAAGCTTTCTTT
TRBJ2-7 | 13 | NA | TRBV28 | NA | CASSTDFSYEQYF | TGTGCCAGCAGCACGGACTTCTCCTACGAGCAGTACTTC
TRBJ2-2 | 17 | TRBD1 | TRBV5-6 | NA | CASSLSGRGRYNGELFF | TGTGCCAGCAGCTTGTCCGGCAGGGGGCGATACAACGGGGAGCTGTTTTTT
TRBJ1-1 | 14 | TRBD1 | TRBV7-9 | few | CASSLEGQGSEAFF | TGTGCCAGCAGCTTAGAGGGACAGGGATCTGAAGCTTTCTTT
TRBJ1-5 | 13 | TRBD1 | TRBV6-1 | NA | CASRDRGGQPQHF | TGTGCCAGCAGAGACAGGGGAGGTCAGCCCCAGCATTTT
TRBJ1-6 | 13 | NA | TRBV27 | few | CASSPRGNSPLHF | TGTGCCAGCAGTCCCCGAGGTAATTCACCCCTCCACTTT
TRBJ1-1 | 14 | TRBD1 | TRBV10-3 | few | CAITQGQANTEAFF | TGTGCCATCACCCAGGGACAGGCGAACACTGAAGCTTTCTTT
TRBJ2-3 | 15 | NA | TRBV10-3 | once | CAISEQQPNTDTQYF | TGTGCCATCAGTGAACAGCAGCCTAACACAGATACGCAGTATTTT
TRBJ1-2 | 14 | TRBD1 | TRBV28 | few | CASRTTGGFYGYTF | TGTGCCAGCAGGACGACAGGGGGTTTCTATGGCTACACCTTC
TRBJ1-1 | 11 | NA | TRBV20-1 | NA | CSAEGDIEAFF | TGCAGTGCAGAGGGGGATATTGAAGCTTTCTTT
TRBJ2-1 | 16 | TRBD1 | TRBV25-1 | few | CASSWETGGEYNEQFF | TGTGCCAGCAGTTGGGAAACAGGGGGCGAATACAATGAGCAGTTCTTC
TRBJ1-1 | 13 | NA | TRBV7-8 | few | CASTLRGNTEAFF | TGTGCCAGCACCCTACGAGGAAACACTGAAGCTTTCTTT
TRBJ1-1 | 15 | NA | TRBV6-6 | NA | CASSYPDSRDTEAFF | TGTGCCAGCAGTTATCCGGACAGCCGGGACACTGAAGCTTTCTTT
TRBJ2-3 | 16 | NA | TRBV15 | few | CATSREDFRHMGTQYF | TGTGCCACCAGCAGAGAGGACTTCCGGCACATGGGTACGCAGTATTTT
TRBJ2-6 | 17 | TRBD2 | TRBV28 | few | CASNLGGEHSGANVLTF | TGTGCCAGCAACCTGGGGGGGGAGCACTCTGGGGCCAACGTCCTGACTTTC
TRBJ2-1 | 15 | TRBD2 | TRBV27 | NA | CASSLLLAGGGEQFF | TGTGCCAGCAGTTTACTACTAGCGGGGGGCGGTGAGCAGTTCTTC
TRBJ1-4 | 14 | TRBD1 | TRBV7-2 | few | CASTADRGGEKLFF | TGTGCCAGCACCGCCGACAGGGGGGGTGAAAAACTGTTTTTT
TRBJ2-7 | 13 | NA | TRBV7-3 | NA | CASSIPDSREQYF | TGTGCCAGCAGCATACCGGACTCCCGGGAGCAGTACTTC